A single sample is the source of the 12 T cell receptor beta chains below, sequenced in a study of OX40 agonist ivuxolimab in advanced cancers. Generated by immunoSEQ multiplex PCR, the TCRdb table keeps only in-frame clones and is missing some. The sample records about 90,000 clones, about 90% being singletons. The sample in question was CD4+ or CD8+ T cells sorted from blood, obtained in a trial of the OX40 agonist ivuxolimab. Every receptor here comes from an adult with an advanced solid tumor such as melanoma, head and neck, liver or kidney cancer.

The CDR3 DNA follows: TGTGCCTGGAAATCTAGGGACTCTATCACCTACGAGCAGTACTTC. Its protein product is CAWKSRDSITYEQYF. The V and J genes are TRBV30 and TRBJ2-7, with TRBD2 as a possible D gene (6 bases). The CDR3 sequence is 15 residues long. The germline V gene has CDR1 GTSNPN and CDR2 SVGIG (reference sequence). V lost 4 bases, J lost 2 bases, and 18 bases lay in between.

The genes are TRBV19 and TRBJ1-5; no clear D gene. Trimming removed 3 bases at V and 4 bases at J, with 13 bases between. The CDR3 sequence is 15 residues long. The V gene's germline CDR1 is LNHDA and CDR2 SQIVND (reference sequence). This CDR3 is CASSMGRSLNQPQHF. The CDR3 DNA reads as TGTGCCAGTAGTATGGGCCGGAGTTTAAATCAGCCCCAGCATTTT. The full variable domain, in which reference TRBV19 and TRBJ1-5 provide the parts outside the CDR3, is DGGITQSPKYLFRKEGQNVTLSCEQNLNHDAMYWYRQDPGQGLRLIYYSQIVNDFQKGDIAEGYSVSREKKESFPLTVTSAQKNPTAFYLCASSMGRSLNQPQHFGDGTRLSIL.

The genes are TRBV13 and TRBJ2-2; D is ambiguous. The CDR3 length is 16 residues. Germline V CDR1 and CDR2: PRHDT, FYEKMQ (reference sequence). Trimming removed 6 bases from V and 2 bases from J, with 16 bases in between. The chain's CDR3 is CASRGSQALNTGELFF. The CDR3 DNA sequence: TGTGCCAGCAGGGGTTCGCAGGCCCTTAACACCGGGGAGCTGTTTTTT.

This clone was seen once. The J gene is TRBJ2-2, the V gene TRBV5-5, with D possibly matching TRBD1 (6 bases). The CDR3 loop spans 13 amino acids. V lost 0 bases, J lost 7 bases, and 7 bases lay in between. Germline values: CDR1 SGHKS, CDR2 YYEKEE (reference sequence). The chain's CDR3 is CASSLEGDGELFF. The CDR3 DNA reads as TGTGCCAGCAGCTTGGAGGGGGACGGGGAGCTGTTTTTT.

This clone has just one count. The CDR3 sequence: CSVGTAPIYEQYF. The CDR3 DNA reads TGCAGCGTTGGGACAGCCCCAATCTACGAGCAGTACTTC. V and J are TRBV29-1 and TRBJ2-7, with D possibly TRBD1 on 6 matching bases. The V end was cut by 4 bases, the J end by 3 bases, with 13 bases between. Germline V gene sequence: CDR1 SQVTM, CDR2 ANQGSEA. This CDR3 comprises 13 residues.

The J gene is TRBJ1-4, the V gene TRBV5-5, with TRBD1 matching over 7 bases. The CDR3 extends over 18 amino acids. Trimming at V came to 2 bases and at J to 0 bases, leaving 10 bases not matched to a gene. Germline V gives CDR1 SGHKS, CDR2 YYEKEE (reference sequence). CDR3 sequence reads: CASSLLQGIYATNEKLFF. In DNA, the CDR3 is TGTGCCAGCAGCTTACTACAGGGGATTTATGCAACTAATGAAAAACTGTTTTTT.

The V call is TRBV28, the J call TRBJ2-2; D is unresolved. The germline CDR1 and CDR2 sequences are MDHEN and SYDVKM. The CDR3 is made up of 12 amino acids. V gave up 5 bases and J gave up 7 bases, with 8 bases separating them. The CDR3 coding sequence is TGTGCCAGCAGTCTCGGCGGCGGGGAGCTGTTTTTT. Residues: CASSLGGGELFF.

DNA for the CDR3: TGTGCCAGCTCACCCCCCACCCGACTAGCGGGCTACAATGAGCAGTTCTTC. It encodes CASSPPTRLAGYNEQFF. The rearrangement joins TRBV18 to TRBJ2-1; TRBD2 matches at 10 bases. The CDR3 totals 17 residues. With 3 bases clipped from V and 3 bases from J, the junction kept 8 bases outside the gene matches. CDR1 KGHSH and CDR2 LQKENI come from the germline V gene. Full variable domain (outside the CDR3, taken from reference TRBV18 and TRBJ2-1): NAGVMQNPRHLVRRRGQEARLRCSPMKGHSHVYWYRQLPEEGLKFMVYLQKENIIDESGMPKERFSAEFPKEGPSILRIQQVVRGDSAAYFCASSPPTRLAGYNEQFFGPGTRLTVL.

The V gene is TRBV28, the J gene TRBJ2-7, with 9 positions matching TRBD1. Germline V gives CDR1 MDHEN, CDR2 SYDVKM. This CDR3 has 17 residues. The ends lost 4 bases at V and 2 bases at J; junction bases unmatched: 12. The CDR3 DNA sequence: TGTGCCAGCAGTTCTCGCTTCGGGACAGGGTACCCCTACGAGCAGTACTTC. This codes for CASSSRFGTGYPYEQYF.

A few counts support this clone. The chain joins TRBV7-9 to TRBJ2-2; D is perhaps TRBD1 or TRBD2 (5 bases each). The V end lost 5 bases, the J end lost 0 bases, and 16 bases lay between the germline ends. Germline assignment: CDR1 SEHNR and CDR2 FQNEAQ (reference sequence). CDR3 size: 17 residues. CDR3 in amino acids: CASSRITGGANTGELFF. CDR3 in DNA: TGTGCCAGCAGCCGGATCACAGGAGGCGCGAACACCGGGGAGCTGTTTTTT.

The gene calls are TRBV6-4 and TRBJ1-6; D is unresolved. V shed 2 bases and J shed 7 bases, with 6 bases lying between them. The CDR3 extends over 13 amino acids. CDR1 is MRHNA and CDR2 is SNTAGT in the germline V gene. CDR3 sequence (DNA): TGTGCCAGCAGTGACGCAGAAAATTCACCCCTCCACTTT. Residues: CASSDAENSPLHF.

The CDR3 sequence: CASSPRQGSNTGELFF. The CDR3 coding sequence is TGTGCCAGCAGCCCCCGACAGGGATCGAACACCGGGGAGCTGTTTTTT. This chain joins TRBV7-6 and TRBJ2-2; 7 nucleotides match TRBD1. This CDR3 comprises 16 residues. The V gene's germline CDR1 is SGHVS and CDR2 FNYEAQ. V lost 5 bases, J lost 0 bases, and 6 bases stayed unmatched.